Listed here are 20 T cell receptor beta chains from one sample, sequenced in a study of cytomegalovirus exposure and HLA in healthy donors. It was with 60 Vbeta and 13 Jbeta primers that the PCR ran. Some clones are missing from TCRdb's copy, which holds only in-frame ones; the method was immunoSEQ multiplex PCR. Among fewer than 200,000 clones listed, 60% to 80% were seen once. Input material: PBMCs. The receptors come from a man in his forties in good health and CMV-seropositive.

The chain links TRBV5-1 to TRBJ1-3; D not certain. The CDR3 is 14 amino acids. With 4 bases removed from V and 0 bases from J, the gap between germline ends came to 8 bases. The germline gives CDR1 SGHRS, CDR2 YFSETQ. CDR3 protein: CASSTESSGNTIYF. CDR3 in DNA: TGCGCCAGCAGCACAGAGAGCTCTGGAAACACCATATATTTT.

The chain combines TRBV19 with TRBJ2-2; 7 bases line up with TRBD2. Trimming removed 5 bases from V and 7 bases from J; junction bases left unmatched: 7. Germline assignment: CDR1 LNHDA and CDR2 SQIVND (reference sequence). CDR3 length equals 14 residues. For the CDR3, the DNA is TGTGCCAGTAGTGACCTTAGCGGGTTCGGGGAGCTGTTTTTT. It codes for CASSDLSGFGELFF.

This chain uses TRBV15 with TRBJ2-1; 7 nucleotides agree with TRBD2. Per the germline V gene, CDR1 is LNHNV and CDR2 is YYDKDF (reference sequence). This CDR3 is built from 15 residues. Trimming at V came to 0 bases and at J to 10 bases, leaving 9 bases not matched to a gene. The CDR3 loop reads CATSRDSRAGNEQFF. CDR3 coding DNA: TGTGCCACCAGCAGAGATTCGAGAGCGGGAAACGAGCAGTTCTTC.

The rearrangement joins TRBV5-6 to TRBJ2-5; 9 bases are a match to TRBD1. This CDR3 region has 15 residues. Germline V gene data show CDR1 as SGHDT and CDR2 as YYEEEE. The J segment lost 5 bases and the V segment lost 0 bases, leaving 5 bases of the junction unmatched. The CDR3 sequence: CASSLGQGGWETQYF. The CDR3 bases are TGTGCCAGCAGCTTGGGACAGGGGGGATGGGAGACCCAGTACTTC.

In this sample, this clone turned up once. The chain recombines TRBV5-1 with TRBJ1-1, with TRBD1 identical over 8 bases. Trimming took 1 base from V and 4 from J; bases not matched to a gene: 0. The CDR3 spans 13 residues. Per the germline V gene, CDR1 is SGHRS and CDR2 is YFSETQ. The CDR3 DNA reads TGCGCCAGCAGCTTGCAGGGGGCCACTGAAGCTTTCTTT. The encoded protein is CASSLQGATEAFF. The full variable domain, rest sourced from reference TRBV5-1 and TRBJ1-1, is KAGVTQTPRYLIKTRGQQVTLSCSPISGHRSVSWYQQTPGQGLQFLFEYFSETQRNKGNFPGRFSGRQFSNSRSEMNVSTLELGDSALYLCASSLQGATEAFFGQGTRLTVV.

The J gene is TRBJ1-1, the V gene TRBV19; D not resolved. V lost 5 bases and J 7 bases, leaving 11 bases between the germline ends. Germline CDR1 reads LNHDA; CDR2 reads SQIVND (reference sequence). There are 12 residues in the CDR3. The CDR3 reads CASSPRRGEAFF. CDR3 sequence (DNA): TGTGCCAGTAGTCCTCGGCGGGGTGAAGCTTTCTTT.

The chain combines TRBV9 with TRBJ2-3; 9 nucleotides line up with TRBD2. CDR1 and CDR2 (germline): SGDLS, YYNGEE. V was pared by 3 bases and J by 0 bases, with 5 bases of the junction left unmatched. The CDR3 has 16 residues. CDR3 residues: CASSAGLATSTDTQYF. Written as DNA, the CDR3 is TGTGCCAGCAGCGCAGGACTAGCGACTAGCACAGATACGCAGTATTTT.

The chain is built from TRBV5-5 and TRBJ2-2, with D hard to call. The CDR3 is made up of 13 amino acids. Germline V gene data show CDR1 as SGHKS and CDR2 as YYEKEE (reference sequence). Trimming removed 2 bases from V and 6 bases from J, with 8 bases in between. CDR3 sequence reads: CASSLSVPGELFF. In DNA form, the CDR3 reads TGTGCCAGCAGCTTAAGCGTTCCCGGGGAGCTGTTTTTT.

There are a few counts of this clone. V is TRBV5-5 and J is TRBJ2-5, with D unresolved. Trimming took 0 bases from V and 5 from J, leaving 5 bases between them. Germline-derived CDR1 and CDR2 are SGHKS and YYEKEE (reference sequence). The CDR3 length is 12 residues. The CDR3 region has the DNA TGTGCCAGCAGCTTGGTTCTTGAGACCCAGTACTTC. It is translated as CASSLVLETQYF. The full variable domain, completed using reference TRBV5-5 and TRBJ2-5, is DAGVTQSPTHLIKTRGQQVTLRCSPISGHKSVSWYQQVLGQGPQFIFQYYEKEERGRGNFPDRFSARQFPNYSSELNVNALLLGDSALYLCASSLVLETQYFGPGTRLLVL.

V usage is TRBV25-1 and J usage is TRBJ2-5; TRBD2 matches 12 bases. Unmatched junction bases numbered 3, after V lost 6 bases and J lost 7 bases. The germline gives CDR1 MGHDK, CDR2 SYGVNS. The CDR3 runs 13 residues. CDR3 region: CASRQTSGRTQYF. The DNA of the CDR3 is TGTGCCAGCAGACAGACTAGCGGGAGGACCCAGTACTTC. Full variable domain (outside the CDR3, taken from reference TRBV25-1 and TRBJ2-5): EADIYQTPRYLVIGTGKKITLECSQTMGHDKMYWYQQDPGMELHLIHYSYGVNSTEKGDLSSESTVSRIRTEHFPLTLESARPSHTSQYLCASRQTSGRTQYFGPGTRLLVL.

V usage is TRBV6-4 and J usage is TRBJ1-1, with no clear D. Trimming pared 4 bases from V and 1 base from J, leaving 10 bases between. Germline CDR1 is MRHNA and CDR2 is SNTAGT. There are 14 residues in the CDR3. CDR3 sequence reads: CASSAQGGNTEAFF. CDR3 nucleotides: TGTGCCAGCAGTGCCCAAGGCGGGAACACTGAAGCTTTCTTT.

This clone was detected only once. V and J are TRBV29-1 and TRBJ1-2, with 8 bases aligning to TRBD1. CDR3 length equals 14 residues. After removal of 0 bases from V and 4 bases from J, the junction contained 4 bases not matched to a gene. Per germline, CDR1 SQVTM and CDR2 ANQGSEA. CDR3 nucleotides: TGCAGCGTTGAAGAGGCAGGGGGCCCCTATGGCTACACCTTC. Its translation is CSVEEAGGPYGYTF.

The V gene is TRBV5-1, the J gene TRBJ2-5; 11 bases line up with TRBD2. This CDR3 region has 16 residues. V trimming: 4 bases; J trimming: 0 bases; junction bases outside the gene matches: 5. Germline V CDR1 and CDR2: SGHRS, YFSETQ. CDR3 DNA: TGCGCCAGCAGCGGGACTAGCGGCATGTACCAAGAGACCCAGTACTTC. It codes for CASSGTSGMYQETQYF.

The rearrangement uses TRBV7-2 and TRBJ1-1, with TRBD1 identical over 9 bases. The CDR3 spans 15 residues. Germline values: CDR1 SGHTA, CDR2 FQGNSA. Trimming cost V 5 bases and J 5 bases; bases outside gene matches: 9. CDR3 coding DNA: TGTGCCAGCAGCGCCACAGCCGGGACAGGGACTGAAGCTTTCTTT. Its protein product is CASSATAGTGTEAFF.

This sequence joins TRBV5-6 and TRBJ2-5; TRBD2 agrees at 8 bases. The germline V gene encodes CDR1 SGHDT and CDR2 YYEEEE. The CDR3 is 13 amino acids. Trimming at V came to 5 bases and at J to 5 bases, leaving 5 bases not matched to a gene. This chain's CDR3 is CASRSGGVETQYF. CDR3 nucleotides: TGTGCCAGCAGATCGGGGGGGGTGGAGACCCAGTACTTC.

The V gene is TRBV7-3, the J gene TRBJ1-1, with 7 bases aligning to TRBD1. CDR3 length equals 14 residues. V dropped 4 bases and J dropped 0; count of bases not matched to a gene: 2. In germline, CDR1 is SGHTA, CDR2 FQGTGA. For the CDR3, the DNA is TGTGCCAGCAGCTGGGACAGAATGAACACTGAAGCTTTCTTT. Its protein product is CASSWDRMNTEAFF.

The chain employs TRBV25-1 and TRBJ1-4; TRBD1 might be the D (6 bases). The V gene lost 2 bases and the J gene lost 8 bases, with 15 bases spanning the gap. This CDR3 is 15 amino acids long. Germline assignment: CDR1 MGHDK and CDR2 SYGVNS. The CDR3 sequence is CASSEIGGAVEKLFF. The CDR3 DNA sequence: TGTGCCAGCAGTGAAATTGGGGGCGCAGTAGAAAAACTGTTTTTT.

The chain joins TRBV27 to TRBJ1-5, with 7 bases matching TRBD1. The CDR3 spans 14 residues. The ends lost 2 bases at V and 2 bases at J; junction bases unmatched: 0. Germline V lookup: CDR1 MNHEY, CDR2 SMNVEV (reference sequence). The CDR3 bases are TGTGCCAGCAGTTTAGGGACAGGCAATCAGCCCCAGCATTTT. Encoded protein: CASSLGTGNQPQHF.

The chain links TRBV6-6 to TRBJ2-5; D remains unclear. The CDR3 extends over 12 amino acids. The germline CDR1 and CDR2 sequences are MNHNY and SVGAGI (reference sequence). V lost 10 bases and J lost 0, with 9 bases in between. The chain's CDR3 is CAIPPDQETQYF. CDR3 DNA: TGTGCCATCCCTCCAGACCAAGAGACCCAGTACTTC.

Here the CDR3 DNA reads TGCGCCAGCAGCCCGGGACAGGGAATCGGCACTGAAGCTTTCTTT. Translation gives CASSPGQGIGTEAFF. This chain links TRBV5-1 with TRBJ1-1, with 9 bases matching TRBD1. CDR1 and CDR2 from the germline V gene are SGHRS and YFSETQ. Trimming took 4 bases from V and 4 from J; bases not matched to a gene: 8. This CDR3 is 15 amino acids long.